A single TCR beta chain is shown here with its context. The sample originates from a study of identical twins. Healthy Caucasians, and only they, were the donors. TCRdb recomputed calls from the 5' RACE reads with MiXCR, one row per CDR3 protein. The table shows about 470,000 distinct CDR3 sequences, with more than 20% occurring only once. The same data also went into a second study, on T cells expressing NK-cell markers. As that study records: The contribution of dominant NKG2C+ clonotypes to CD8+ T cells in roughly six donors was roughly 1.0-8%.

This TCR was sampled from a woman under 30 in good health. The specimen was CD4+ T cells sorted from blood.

This CDR3 reads CASSPGLAGREQYF. The CDR3 nucleotides are TGTGCCAGCAGTCCAGGACTAGCGGGGAGGGAGCAGTACTTC. The chain couples TRBV6-1 to TRBJ2-7; 12 nucleotides align to TRBD2. Germline V gene sequence: CDR1 MNHNS, CDR2 SASEGT. The CDR3 sequence is 14 residues long. Trimming at V came to 5 bases and at J to 7 bases, leaving 6 bases not matched to a gene.